Shown below are 10 T cell receptor beta chains from a single sample sequenced in a study of Graves' ophthalmopathy and Graves' hyperthyroidism (dated by TCRdb to about 2018). The listed sequencing device is Illumina HiSeq 2000. TCR beta CDR3 regions were amplified from RNA transcripts for repertoire sequencing. The first round was an RT-PCR using HTBI primers with the Qiagen OneStep RT-PCR kit, and this first round was followed by a second-round multiplex PCR, then size selection and purification. The raw public data were reprocessed by TCRdb itself: fastp quality trimming at Q25, MiXCR clonotype calling, in-frame beta chains only. All rows with the same CDR3 protein become a single entry with the most common DNA and genes. For this sample there are around 470,000 distinct CDR3 sequences; 14% appear just once. The top ten constitute about 9.4% of the sample. Sequencing input: blood. These receptor sequences come from a woman aged 25 to 39 with Graves' ophthalmopathy. Donor details come from another sample of the same person, matched by shared clones.

This clonotype has ten or more counts. As DNA, the CDR3 is TGTGCCAGCAGCTTAGGGGACACACCGAGGGGAGCTTTCTTT. The encoded protein is CASSLGDTPRGAFF. The V gene is TRBV5-5, the J gene TRBJ1-1; D is possibly TRBD1 (6 bases). V lost 2 bases and J 10 bases, leaving 18 bases between the germline ends. Germline lookup yields CDR1 SGHKS and CDR2 YYEKEE (reference sequence). The CDR3 has 14 residues.

This clonotype was counted many times. In DNA form, the CDR3 reads TGTGCCAGCAGTGTCAGGGACGATGGCTACACCTTC. Translating gives CASSVRDDGYTF. The chain employs TRBV28 and TRBJ1-2; maybe TRBD1 (5 bases). This CDR3 comprises 12 residues. The germline V gene has CDR1 MDHEN and CDR2 SYDVKM. With 5 bases removed from V and 6 bases from J, the gap between germline ends came to 10 bases.

Many counts were recorded for this clonotype. This chain uses TRBV6-2 or TRBV6-3 with TRBJ2-7, with D possibly matching TRBD2 (7 bases). With 6 bases removed from V and 2 bases from J, the gap between germline ends came to 14 bases. This CDR3 is built from 14 residues. Germline V gene data show CDR1 as MNHEY and CDR2 as SVGEGT. For the CDR3, the DNA is TGTGCCAGCAGATTGCGGCGGGGGCCCTACGAGCAGTACTTC. Protein sequence: CASRLRRGPYEQYF.

The sample holds many counts of this clonotype. The V call is TRBV12-3 or TRBV12-4, the J call TRBJ1-1; no definite D call. The CDR3 is 14 residues long. V was shortened by 0 bases and J by 4 bases, with 9 bases between the two germline ends. CDR3 sequence (DNA): TGTGCCAGCAGTTTAGCGCACGGGTTCACTGAAGCTTTCTTT. Protein: CASSLAHGFTEAFF.

At least ten counts were recorded for this clonotype. The CDR3 is CASSPSFETQYF. The CDR3 DNA follows: TGTGCCAGCAGCCCCTCTTTTGAGACCCAGTACTTC. The rearrangement uses TRBV11-2 and TRBJ2-5; D not resolved. V dropped 5 bases and J dropped 5 bases, with 9 bases sitting between them. CDR1 and CDR2 (germline): SGHAT, FQNNGV. The CDR3 has 12 amino acids.

Only a few counts were recorded for this clonotype. The rearrangement joins TRBV5-1 to TRBJ2-5, with 7 bases aligning to TRBD2. In germline, CDR1 is SGHRS, CDR2 YFSETQ. J was trimmed by 5 bases and V by 3 bases; bases with no gene match: 10. The CDR3 length is 15 residues. The CDR3 loop reads CASSSPGPAGETQYF. The DNA of the CDR3 is TGCGCCAGCAGCTCCCCGGGCCCAGCGGGGGAGACCCAGTACTTC.

This clonotype was seen at least ten times. The CDR3 reads CASSVGRGGYTF. The CDR3, as DNA: TGTGCCAGCAGCGTTGGGAGGGGTGGCTACACCTTC. The chain employs TRBV9 and TRBJ1-2, with D tentatively TRBD1 (5 bases). Per the germline V gene, CDR1 is SGDLS and CDR2 is YYNGEE. This CDR3 has 12 amino acids. Trimming removed 2 bases from V and 7 bases from J, with 9 bases in between.

In this sample, this clonotype turned up many times. The J gene is TRBJ1-1, the V gene TRBV28; tentative D call: TRBD1 (5 bases). Trimming pared 6 bases from V and 1 base from J, leaving 15 bases between. From germline, CDR1 is MDHEN and CDR2 SYDVKM. The CDR3 consists of 15 residues. The CDR3 here is CASRVQAQRNTEAFF. CDR3 bases: TGTGCCAGCAGAGTACAGGCTCAGAGGAACACTGAAGCTTTCTTT.

This clonotype was counted ten times or more. This chain joins TRBV6-4 and TRBJ2-2; TRBD1 is a possible D gene (7 bases). V was pared by 3 bases and J by 6 bases, with 11 bases between. CDR3 length equals 14 residues. Germline loops: CDR1 MRHNA, CDR2 SNTAGT. This chain's CDR3 is CASSEGGGAGELFF. In DNA form, the CDR3 reads TGTGCCAGCAGTGAAGGAGGGGGCGCCGGGGAGCTGTTTTTT.

In its sample, this clonotype was seen a few times. The chain couples TRBV29-1 to TRBJ1-1; D unresolved. Germline V gene data show CDR1 as SQVTM and CDR2 as ANQGSEA. Trimming removed 3 bases at V and 1 base at J, with 6 bases between. The CDR3 is 12 amino acids. DNA of the CDR3: TGCAGCGTTGAGGTTGAGAACACTGAAGCTTTCTTT. Residues: CSVEVENTEAFF.